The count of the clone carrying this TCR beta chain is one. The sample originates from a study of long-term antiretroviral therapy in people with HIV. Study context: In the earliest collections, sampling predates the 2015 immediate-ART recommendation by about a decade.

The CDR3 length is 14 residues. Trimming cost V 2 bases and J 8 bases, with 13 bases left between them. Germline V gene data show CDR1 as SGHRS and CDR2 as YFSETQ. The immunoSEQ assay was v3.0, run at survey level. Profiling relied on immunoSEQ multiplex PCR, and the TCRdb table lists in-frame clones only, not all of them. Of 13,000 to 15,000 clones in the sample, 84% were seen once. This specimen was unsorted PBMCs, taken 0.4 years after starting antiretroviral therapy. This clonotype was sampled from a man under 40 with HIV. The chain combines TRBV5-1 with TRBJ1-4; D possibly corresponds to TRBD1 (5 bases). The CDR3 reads CASSFRDVGEKLFF. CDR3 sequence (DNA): TGCGCCAGCAGCTTCCGGGACGTAGGAGAAAAACTGTTTTTT.